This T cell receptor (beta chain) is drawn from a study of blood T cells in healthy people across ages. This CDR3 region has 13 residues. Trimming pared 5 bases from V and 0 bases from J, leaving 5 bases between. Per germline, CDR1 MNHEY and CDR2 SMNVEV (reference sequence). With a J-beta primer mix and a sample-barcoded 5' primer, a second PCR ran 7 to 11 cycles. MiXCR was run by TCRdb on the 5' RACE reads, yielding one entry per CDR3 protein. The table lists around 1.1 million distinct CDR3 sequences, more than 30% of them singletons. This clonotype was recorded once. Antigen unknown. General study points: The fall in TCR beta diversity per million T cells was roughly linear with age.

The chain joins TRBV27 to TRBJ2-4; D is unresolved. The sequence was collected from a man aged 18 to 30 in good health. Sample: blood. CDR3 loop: CASSGSAKNIQYF. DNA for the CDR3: TGTGCCAGCAGTGGCTCAGCCAAAAACATTCAGTACTTC.